A single sample is the source of the 22 T cell receptor beta chains below, sequenced in a study. Cells sorted as Tregs were CD4+, CD25+ and CD127-/low. TCRdb re-called the 5' RACE reads with MiXCR, one entry per CDR3 protein. The sample has approximately 58,000 distinct CDR3 sequences, about 26% seen once. The specimen was tumor-infiltrating Tregs sorted from the breast tumor. The receptors derive from a female donor with breast cancer.

This clonotype was detected only a few times. J is TRBJ1-5 and V is TRBV7-9; no firm D call. The germline V and J ends were trimmed by 5 bases and 3 bases, with 11 bases remaining between them. This CDR3 comprises 14 residues. Germline V gives CDR1 SEHNR, CDR2 FQNEAQ (reference sequence). The CDR3 DNA is TGTGCCAGCAGCCCCGAAGGGAACAATCAGCCCCAGCATTTT. Protein product: CASSPEGNNQPQHF.

This chain joins TRBV10-3 and TRBJ2-5; the match to TRBD2 covers 13 bases. V lost 0 bases, J lost 3 bases, and 4 bases stayed unmatched. Germline V CDR1 and CDR2: ENHRY, SYGVKD. The CDR3 covers 17 residues. The CDR3 DNA follows: TGTGCCATCAGTGAGTCTAGGGGGACTAGCGGGAAAGAGACCCAGTACTTC. Translation: CAISESRGTSGKETQYF.

As regards this clonotype: This may be a read error: a much more frequent sequence differs by one nucleotide. The CDR3 coding sequence is TGTGCCAGCAGCTTTGATGCCAGCACAGATACGCAGTGTTTT. Amino acid sequence: CASSFDASTDTQCF. V gene TRBV7-3 combines with J gene TRBJ2-3, with D uncertain. This CDR3 contains 14 residues. Germline V lookup: CDR1 SGHTA, CDR2 FQGTGA.

CDR3 in amino acids: CASSHAGTSGRAFPPDTQYF. The CDR3 DNA is TGCGCCAGCAGCCATGCCGGGACTAGCGGGAGGGCCTTTCCCCCAGATACGCAGTATTTT. The rearrangement joins TRBV4-3 to TRBJ2-3, with TRBD2 matching over 16 bases. Germline V CDR1 and CDR2: LGHNA, YSLEER. With 3 bases clipped from V and 4 bases from J, the junction kept 13 bases outside the gene matches. The CDR3 runs 20 residues.

In this sample, this clonotype turned up a few times. A clone one base away is much larger, so this may be a read error. The conserved closing phenylalanine or tryptophan is absent in this CDR3, likely reflecting a read error. V usage is TRBV20-1 and J usage is TRBJ1-3, with D perhaps TRBD1 (5 bases). This CDR3 is built from 13 residues. The V gene lost 3 bases and the J gene lost 0 bases, with 6 bases spanning the gap. Germline V gene sequence: CDR1 DFQATT, CDR2 SNEGSKA (reference sequence). CDR3 region: CSARDISGNTIYL. The DNA for the CDR3 is TGCAGTGCTAGGGACATCTCTGGAAACACCATATATCTT.

As for this clonotype: The junction differs from germline at one of its ends, possibly a read error. The CDR3: CANSLELTPNGYAF. The DNA of the CDR3 is TGCGCCAACAGCTTGGAGCTCACACCTAATGGCTACGCCTTC. The rearrangement uses TRBV5-1 and TRBJ1-2; D is unresolved. There are 14 residues in the CDR3. Germline loops: CDR1 SGHRS, CDR2 YFSETQ. Variable domain in full (rest from reference TRBV5-1 and TRBJ1-2): KAGVTQTPRYLIKTRGQQVTLSCSPISGHRSVSWYQQTPGQGLQFLFEYFSETQRNKGNFPGRFSGRQFSNSRSEMNVSTLELGDSALYLCANSLELTPNGYAFGSGTRLTVV.

The gene calls are TRBV7-2 and TRBJ2-7, with D unresolved. The CDR3 is 14 residues long. With 11 bases removed from V and 0 bases from J, the gap between germline ends came to 17 bases. Germline V lookup: CDR1 SGHTA, CDR2 FQGNSA. The CDR3 protein is CAGCGQINSYEQYF. The CDR3 DNA reads as TGTGCCGGCTGTGGGCAGATTAACTCCTACGAGCAGTACTTC.

The chain is built from TRBV6-1 and TRBJ1-1, with no clear D. CDR3 length: 12 residues. The V end was cut by 10 bases, the J end by 3 bases, with 12 bases between. In germline, CDR1 is MNHNS, CDR2 SASEGT. CDR3 nucleotides: TGTGCCACAACGGCGTGGGACACTGAAGCTTTCTTT. It translates to CATTAWDTEAFF.

The CDR3, as DNA: TGCGCCAGCAGCCAAGGGGGGGACGGGGAGACCCAGTACTTC. Translating gives CASSQGGDGETQYF. The chain combines TRBV4-3 with TRBJ2-5; tentative D call: TRBD2 (6 bases). V was clipped by 1 base and J by 5 bases, with 11 bases between them. The CDR3 sequence is 14 residues long. Germline CDR1 is LGHNA and CDR2 is YSLEER.

The V gene is TRBV6-1, the J gene TRBJ2-7; the match to TRBD2 covers 7 bases. Germline CDR1 reads MNHNS; CDR2 reads SASEGT. V gave up 4 bases and J gave up 4 bases; unmatched junction bases: 13. The CDR3 runs to 16 residues. The CDR3 DNA follows: TGTGCCAGCAGTGCCGGGGGGTCTATCGGGGTTTACGAGCAGTACTTC. It is translated as CASSAGGSIGVYEQYF.

The genes are TRBV20-1 and TRBJ2-3, with 11 nucleotides matching TRBD2. Trimming cost V 5 bases and J 4 bases; bases outside gene matches: 11. This CDR3 has 16 residues. Per the germline V gene, CDR1 is DFQATT and CDR2 is SNEGSKA (reference sequence). The CDR3 loop is CSAHSPLAGGPDTQYF. The CDR3 DNA sequence: TGCAGTGCTCATAGCCCCCTAGCGGGGGGCCCAGATACGCAGTATTTT.

The rearrangement joins TRBV6-5 to TRBJ2-7, with TRBD1 matching over 7 bases. The V gene end was trimmed by 2 bases and the J gene end by 3 bases; junction bases not matched to a gene: 1. The CDR3 is 13 amino acids. Germline CDR1 is MNHEY and CDR2 is SVGAGI. The chain's CDR3 is CASSYRDSYEQYF. The CDR3 bases are TGTGCCAGCAGTTACAGGGACAGCTACGAGCAGTACTTC.

This clonotype was counted a few times. This rearrangement joins TRBV29-1 to TRBJ1-2; D unclear. The V end lost 2 bases, the J end lost 6 bases, and 7 bases lay between the germline ends. In germline, CDR1 is SQVTM, CDR2 ANQGSEA. This CDR3 contains 11 residues. The CDR3, as DNA: TGCAGCGTTGAACTCTGGGATGGCTACACCTTC. This gives the protein CSVELWDGYTF.

This clonotype has a count of ten or more. The chain uses TRBV3-1 and TRBJ1-6; D gene uncertain. There are 13 residues in the CDR3. Trimming cost V 3 bases and J 8 bases, with 8 bases left between them. The germline V gene encodes CDR1 LGHDT and CDR2 YNNKEL (reference sequence). The CDR3 loop is CASSQNLDSPLHF. The CDR3 DNA reads TGTGCCAGCAGCCAGAACCTGGATTCACCCCTCCACTTT.

V usage is TRBV7-2 and J usage is TRBJ2-7; TRBD2 agrees at 14 bases. Germline assignment: CDR1 SGHTA and CDR2 FQGNSA. The junction had 5 bases not matched to a gene; V was cut back by 3 bases and J by 4 bases. The CDR3 totals 16 residues. Written as DNA, the CDR3 is TGTGCCAGCAGCTTGGGGACTAGCGGGAGTTGGTACGAGCAGTACTTC. Translation gives CASSLGTSGSWYEQYF.

CDR3 in amino acids: CASSVDSGGNQPQHF. The DNA of the CDR3 is TGTGCCAGCAGCGTAGATTCAGGGGGCAATCAGCCCCAGCATTTT. The chain recombines TRBV9 with TRBJ1-5, with D possibly TRBD1 on 6 matching bases. V gave up 0 bases and J gave up 2 bases, with 9 bases separating them. The germline V gene encodes CDR1 SGDLS and CDR2 YYNGEE. CDR3 length equals 15 residues.

This clonotype has a handful of counts. The V and J genes are TRBV9 and TRBJ1-6; D gene ambiguous. CDR3 length equals 14 residues. Trimming left V 0 bases short and J 9 bases short, with 10 bases between. CDR1 is SGDLS, CDR2 YYNGEE, per germline. Written as DNA, the CDR3 is TGTGCCAGCAGCGTAGATGGCAGGCCTTCACCCCTCCACTTT. Translation: CASSVDGRPSPLHF.

This clonotype is judged medium-sized (0.01 to 0.1%). The genes are TRBV20-1 and TRBJ1-1; D gene unclear. CDR1 and CDR2 from the germline V gene are DFQATT and SNEGSKA (reference sequence). This CDR3 has 13 amino acids. Deletions cut 0 bases from V and 3 bases from J, with 8 bases between. CDR3 in DNA: TGCAGTGCTAGAGAGGGAATGGACACTGAAGCTTTCTTT. Its protein is CSAREGMDTEAFF.

The V call is TRBV25-1, the J call TRBJ2-2; D might be TRBD1 or TRBD2, each matching 5 bases. Per the germline V gene, CDR1 is MGHDK and CDR2 is SYGVNS. This CDR3 is built from 11 residues. The germline V and J ends were trimmed by 8 bases and 8 bases, with 9 bases remaining between them. The CDR3 DNA follows: TGTGCCAGCGAGGGACGAGGGGAGCTGTTTTTT. Translating it yields CASEGRGELFF.

This clonotype was seen many times. CDR3 DNA sequence: TGTGCCAGCAGTTGGGGGATGAACACTGAAGCTTTCTTT. Translation: CASSWGMNTEAFF. The rearrangement joins TRBV27 to TRBJ1-1; D is possibly TRBD1 (5 bases). Looked up from germline, CDR1 is MNHEY and CDR2 is SMNVEV (reference sequence). The V end was cut by 4 bases, the J end by 0 bases, with 6 bases between. This CDR3 is 13 amino acids long.

This clonotype appeared a few times. J is TRBJ1-1 and V is TRBV5-1; D remains unclear. V lost 4 bases and J 1 base, leaving 11 bases between the germline ends. In germline, CDR1 is SGHRS, CDR2 YFSETQ. This CDR3 contains 14 residues. CDR3: CASSGYLPNTEAFF. The DNA for the CDR3 is TGCGCCAGCAGCGGCTATCTTCCGAACACTGAAGCTTTCTTT.

This clonotype has at least ten counts. The chain combines TRBV11-3 with TRBJ2-2; D gene uncertain. Trimming shortened V by 1 base and J by 5 bases, and 17 bases separated the two germline ends. The CDR3 has 17 amino acids. The germline V gene encodes CDR1 SGHNT and CDR2 YENEEA. CDR3 sequence: CASSLAWSGHQTGELFF. The DNA for the CDR3 is TGTGCCAGCAGCTTAGCGTGGTCCGGTCACCAAACCGGGGAGCTGTTTTTT.